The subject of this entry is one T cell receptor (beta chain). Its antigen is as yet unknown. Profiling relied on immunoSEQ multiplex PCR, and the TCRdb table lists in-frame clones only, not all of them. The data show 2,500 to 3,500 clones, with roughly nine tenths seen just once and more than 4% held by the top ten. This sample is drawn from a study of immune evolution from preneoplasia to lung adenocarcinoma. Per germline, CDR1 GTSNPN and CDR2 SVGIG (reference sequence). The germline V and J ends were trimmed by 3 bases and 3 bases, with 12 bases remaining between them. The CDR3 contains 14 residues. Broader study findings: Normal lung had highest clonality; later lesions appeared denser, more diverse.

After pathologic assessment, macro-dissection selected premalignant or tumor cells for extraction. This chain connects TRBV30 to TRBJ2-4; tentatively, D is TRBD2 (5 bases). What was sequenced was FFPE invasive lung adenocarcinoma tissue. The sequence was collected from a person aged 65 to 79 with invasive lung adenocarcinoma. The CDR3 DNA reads TGTGCCTGGAGCGCGGGTGGGATCAAAAACATTCAGTACTTC. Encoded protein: CAWSAGGIKNIQYF.